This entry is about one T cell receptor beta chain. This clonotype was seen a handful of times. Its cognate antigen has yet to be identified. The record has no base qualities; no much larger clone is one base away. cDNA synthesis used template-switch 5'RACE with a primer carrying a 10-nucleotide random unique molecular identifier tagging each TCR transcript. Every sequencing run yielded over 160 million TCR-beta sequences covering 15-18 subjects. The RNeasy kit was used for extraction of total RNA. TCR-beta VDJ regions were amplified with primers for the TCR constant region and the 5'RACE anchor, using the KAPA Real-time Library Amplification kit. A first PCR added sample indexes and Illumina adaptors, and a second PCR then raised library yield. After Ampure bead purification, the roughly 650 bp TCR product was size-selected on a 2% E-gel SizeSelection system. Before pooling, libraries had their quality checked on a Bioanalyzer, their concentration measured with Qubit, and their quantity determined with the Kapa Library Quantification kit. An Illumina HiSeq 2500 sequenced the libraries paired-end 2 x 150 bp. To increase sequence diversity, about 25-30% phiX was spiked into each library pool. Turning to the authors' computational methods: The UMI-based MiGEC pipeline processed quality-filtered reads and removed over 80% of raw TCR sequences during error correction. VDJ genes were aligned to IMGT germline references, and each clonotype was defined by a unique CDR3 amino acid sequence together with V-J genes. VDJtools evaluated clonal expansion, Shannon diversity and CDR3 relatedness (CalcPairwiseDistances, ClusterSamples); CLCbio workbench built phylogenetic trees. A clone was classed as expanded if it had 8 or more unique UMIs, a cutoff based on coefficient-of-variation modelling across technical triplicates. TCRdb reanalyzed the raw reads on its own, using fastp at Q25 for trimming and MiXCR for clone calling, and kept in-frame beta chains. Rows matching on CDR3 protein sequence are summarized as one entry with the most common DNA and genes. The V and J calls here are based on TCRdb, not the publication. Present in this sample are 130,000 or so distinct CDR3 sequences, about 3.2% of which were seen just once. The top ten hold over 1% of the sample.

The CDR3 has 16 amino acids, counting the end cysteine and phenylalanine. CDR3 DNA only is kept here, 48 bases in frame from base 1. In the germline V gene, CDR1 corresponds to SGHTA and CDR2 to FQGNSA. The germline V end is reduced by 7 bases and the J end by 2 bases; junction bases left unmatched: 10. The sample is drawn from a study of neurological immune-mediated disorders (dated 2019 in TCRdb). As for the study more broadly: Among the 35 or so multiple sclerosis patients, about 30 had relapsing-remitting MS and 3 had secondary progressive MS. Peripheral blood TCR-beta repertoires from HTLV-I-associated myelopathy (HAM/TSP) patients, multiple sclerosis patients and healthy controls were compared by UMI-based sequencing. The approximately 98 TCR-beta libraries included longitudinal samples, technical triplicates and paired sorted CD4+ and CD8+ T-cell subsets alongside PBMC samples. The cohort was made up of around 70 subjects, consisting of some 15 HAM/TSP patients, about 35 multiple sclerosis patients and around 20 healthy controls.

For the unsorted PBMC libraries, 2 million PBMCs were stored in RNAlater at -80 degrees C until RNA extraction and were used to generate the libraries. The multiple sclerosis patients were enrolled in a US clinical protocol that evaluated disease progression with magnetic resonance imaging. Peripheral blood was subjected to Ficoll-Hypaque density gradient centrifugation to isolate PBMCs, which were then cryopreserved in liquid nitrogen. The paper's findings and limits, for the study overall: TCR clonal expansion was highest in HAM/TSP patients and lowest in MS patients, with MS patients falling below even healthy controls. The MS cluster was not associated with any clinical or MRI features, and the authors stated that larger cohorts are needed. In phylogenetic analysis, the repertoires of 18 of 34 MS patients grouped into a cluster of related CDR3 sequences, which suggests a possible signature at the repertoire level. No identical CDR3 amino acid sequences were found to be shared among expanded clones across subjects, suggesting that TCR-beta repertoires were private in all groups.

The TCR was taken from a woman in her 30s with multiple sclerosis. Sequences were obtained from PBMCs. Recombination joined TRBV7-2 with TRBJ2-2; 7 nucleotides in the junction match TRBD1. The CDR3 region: CASNIPGQLNTGELFF. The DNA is TGTGCCAGCAACATCCCGGGACAGCTAAACACCGGGGAGCTGTTTTTT.